This passage covers 26 T cell receptor beta chains from one sample sequenced in a study of T cell clonality in common variable immunodeficiency. Assay: immunoSEQ multiplex PCR; the TCRdb copy retains only in-frame clones and omits some. The profile covers 75,000 to 85,000 clones, none occurring a single time. Sequences were obtained from peripheral blood mononuclear cells. These receptors all come from a person between 18 and 75 years old in good health.

This clone was found a few times. The read gets to within 3 residues of the CDR3 end, and the germline J gene fills in the rest. The chain carries TRBV18 and TRBJ1-1; D is undetermined. CDR3 size: 20 residues. Germline V gene lookup returns CDR1 KGHSH and CDR2 LQKENI. The V end was cut by 2 bases, the J end by 4 bases, with 29 bases between. Partial CDR3 DNA: TGTGCCAGCTCACCATCCCGAAGCGGAGGAGGTGGTATAAGGGCCACTGAA. The encoded protein is CASSPSRSGGGGIRATE. The whole CDR3 reads CASSPSRSGGGGIRATEAFF. The entire variable domain, with the rest obtained from reference TRBV18 and TRBJ1-1, is as follows: NAGVMQNPRHLVRRRGQEARLRCSPMKGHSHVYWYRQLPEEGLKFMVYLQKENIIDESGMPKERFSAEFPKEGPSILRIQQVVRGDSAAYFCASSPSRSGGGGIRATEAFFGQGTRLTVV.

This clone came up many times. Sequencing ends 3 residues short of the CDR3 end; the germline J gene provides the rest. The chain links TRBV29-1 to TRBJ2-5, with D perhaps given as TRBD1 or TRBD2 (6 bases each). Germline loops: CDR1 SQVTM, CDR2 ANQGSEA. V was cut by 2 bases and J by 1 base, with 11 bases left in between. The CDR3 runs to 14 residues. The DNA read from the CDR3 is TGCAGCGTTGAATCCAGGGGAGGCCAAGAGACC. Amino acids: CSVESRGGQET. The entire CDR3 protein is CSVESRGGQETQYF.

Many counts were recorded for this clone. The read ends 3 residues shy of where the CDR3 ends; the end is completed using the germline J gene. The chain employs TRBV7-2 and TRBJ2-1; D is perhaps TRBD1 (7 bases). This CDR3 is built from 15 residues. The germline V gene encodes CDR1 SGHTA and CDR2 FQGNSA. Trimming cost V 5 bases and J 0 bases, with 11 bases left between them. CDR3 DNA (partial): TGTGCCAGCAGCCAGGGGGGAAACTCCTACAATGAG. Its translation is CASSQGGNSYNE. From start to end, the CDR3 is CASSQGGNSYNEQFF.

Notes on this clone: With the read ending 3 residues before the CDR3 end, the germline J gene is used to fill in that end. The rearrangement uses TRBV19 and TRBJ1-1; D gene uncertain. Looked up from germline, CDR1 is LNHDA and CDR2 is SQIVND (reference sequence). The CDR3 consists of 15 residues. Trimming left V 1 base short and J 4 bases short, with 13 bases between. The CDR3 DNA, read in part, is TGTGCCAGTAGTATAGTTTTAGGAGGGTCCACTGAA. This translates into CASSIVLGGSTE. The CDR3 in its entirety is CASSIVLGGSTEAFF.

Many counts were recorded for this clone. The read gets to within 3 residues of the CDR3 end, and the germline J gene fills in the rest. V and J are TRBV7-6 and TRBJ1-1; D not certain. Germline V gene lookup returns CDR1 SGHVS and CDR2 FNYEAQ. V was cut by 0 bases and J by 2 bases, with 10 bases left in between. The CDR3 is 15 residues long. Here the CDR3 reads CASSLALPSNTEAFF. The CDR3 DNA, read in part, is TGTGCCAGCAGCTTAGCCTTACCAAGCAACACTGAA.

This clone was counted many times. The read stops 3 residues short of the end of the CDR3; the missing end is completed from the germline J gene. This chain connects TRBV19 to TRBJ1-1; 7 positions agree with TRBD1. The length of the CDR3 is 13 residues. Looked up from germline, CDR1 is LNHDA and CDR2 is SQIVND (reference sequence). V lost 3 bases to trimming and J lost 7 bases; unmatched junction nucleotides: 5. Incomplete CDR3 DNA: TGTGCCAGTAGTATCCCCCCAGGGGGTGAA. Protein: CASSIPPGGE. The entire CDR3 protein reads CASSIPPGGEAFF.

This clone was counted at least ten times. The read gets to within 3 residues of the CDR3 end, and the germline J gene fills in the rest. This rearrangement joins TRBV9 to TRBJ2-1; TRBD1 is a possible D gene (6 bases). V was pared by 7 bases and J by 5 bases, with 25 bases between. This CDR3 has 17 residues. Germline V gene lookup returns CDR1 SGDLS and CDR2 YYNGEE. CDR3 bases read: TGTGCCAGCCCTGAGACAGGCTGGAGGACCACACACAATGAG. Translating it yields CASPETGWRTTHNE. The whole CDR3 protein is CASPETGWRTTHNEQFF.

This clone was seen repeatedly, ten times or more. The read terminates 3 residues ahead of where the CDR3 ends, so the germline J gene completes it. The chain is built from TRBV7-4 and TRBJ1-3, with D hard to call. V was trimmed by 1 base and J by 6 bases, leaving 13 bases between them. Per germline, CDR1 SGHVT and CDR2 SQSDAQ. The CDR3 spans 15 residues. The CDR3 DNA, read in part, is TGTGCCAGCAGCTTAGTACCAGGAAAAAAAAACACC. It is translated as CASSLVPGKKNT. In full, the CDR3 reads CASSLVPGKKNTIYF.

There are many counts of this clone. The CDR3 goes on 3 residues after the read ends, and that part is filled in from the germline J gene. The chain couples TRBV14 to TRBJ2-3, with D possibly TRBD2 on 6 matching bases. CDR1 SGHDN and CDR2 FVKESK come from the germline V gene. CDR3 length equals 17 residues. Deletions cut 1 base from V and 1 base from J, with 15 bases between. This chain's CDR3 is CASSQVRLSSGTDTQYF. The sequenced CDR3 bases are TGTGCCAGCAGCCAAGTGCGGCTCTCTAGCGGCACAGATACG.

Many counts were recorded for this clone. The observed sequence ends 3 residues before the CDR3 terminus, with the missing tail filled in from the germline J gene. The chain links TRBV7-8 to TRBJ2-1, with 11 bases that match TRBD2. Germline CDR1 reads SGHVS; CDR2 reads FQNEAQ. This CDR3 is 16 amino acids long. V shed 8 bases and J 0 bases; nucleotides not matched to a gene: 6. CDR3 bases read: TGTGCCAGCCAAACTAGCGGGAGAGACTCCTACAATGAG. Protein sequence: CASQTSGRDSYNE. The full CDR3 sequence reads CASQTSGRDSYNEQFF. The whole variable domain, remainder taken from reference TRBV7-8 and TRBJ2-1, is GAGVSQSPRYKVAKRGQDVALRCDPISGHVSLFWYQQALGQGPEFLTYFQNEAQLDKSGLPSDRFFAERPEGSVSTLKIQRTQQEDSAVYLCASQTSGRDSYNEQFFGPGTRLTVL.

This clone appeared many times. The missing CDR3 end, 3 residues past where the read stops, is filled in from the germline J gene. This chain links TRBV29-1 with TRBJ2-1; 9 bases line up with TRBD2. The V segment lost 1 base and the J segment 9 bases; nucleotides outside the gene matches: 7. This CDR3 is built from 14 residues. CDR1 is SQVTM, CDR2 ANQGSEA, per germline. The covered CDR3 bases are TGCAGCGTTGAAGGGCTAGCGGGATTCGCTGAG. This encodes CSVEGLAGFAE. The full CDR3 sequence reads CSVEGLAGFAEQFF.

This clone was picked up many times. The read comes to an end 3 residues before the CDR3 does, leaving the germline J gene to fill in the end. The genes are TRBV5-1 and TRBJ1-1; maybe TRBD1 (6 bases). Germline-derived CDR1 and CDR2 are SGHRS and YFSETQ. CDR3 length: 13 residues. The CDR3 sequence: CASSPVWTEEAFF. The part of the CDR3 DNA that was read is TGCGCCAGCAGTCCGGTCTGGACAGAAGAA.

This clone was detected only a few times. The read ends 3 residues early relative to the CDR3; the germline J gene fills the gap. This rearrangement joins TRBV19 to TRBJ1-1; D ambiguous. The CDR3 is made up of 15 amino acids. The germline gives CDR1 LNHDA, CDR2 SQIVND (reference sequence). Trimming removed 6 bases from V and 2 bases from J, with 16 bases in between. CDR3 bases read: TGTGCCAGTAGCACTCGTAAGGGCCAAAACACTGAA. Protein product: CASSTRKGQNTE. The CDR3 in full is CASSTRKGQNTEAFF.

This clone was counted ten times or more. The CDR3 end lies 3 residues beyond the end of the read and is filled in from the germline J gene. The chain combines TRBV20-1 with TRBJ1-1; 8 nucleotides line up with TRBD1. CDR3 length equals 13 residues. Germline V gene sequence: CDR1 DFQATT, CDR2 SNEGSKA (reference sequence). J lost 5 bases, V lost 5 bases, and 7 bases had no gene match. The CDR3 bases that were read are TGCAGTGCTCGTGACAGGGGACGAACTGAA. It yields the protein CSARDRGRTE. The CDR3 reads in full as CSARDRGRTEAFF.

The sample holds many counts of this clone. The DNA ends 3 residues before the CDR3 does, and the rest of the CDR3 is filled in from the germline J gene. The chain employs TRBV20-1 and TRBJ2-7, with D perhaps matching TRBD2 (6 bases). CDR3 length: 16 amino acids. From germline, CDR1 is DFQATT and CDR2 SNEGSKA (reference sequence). The V and J ends lost 0 bases and 0 bases respectively, with 15 bases between them. CDR3 bases read: TGCAGTGCTAGAGACCTTAGCGGCTCACTCTCCTACGAG. It translates to CSARDLSGSLSYE. The full CDR3 reads CSARDLSGSLSYEQYF.

At least ten counts were recorded for this clone. The DNA ends 3 residues before the CDR3 does, and the rest of the CDR3 is filled in from the germline J gene. The chain has TRBV30 and TRBJ2-7; tentatively, D is TRBD2 (5 bases). V was clipped by 2 bases and J by 2 bases, with 13 bases between them. Germline assignment: CDR1 GTSNPN and CDR2 SVGIG (reference sequence). The CDR3 runs 14 residues. The CDR3 is CAWSPDLGAYEQYF. The covered CDR3 bases are TGTGCCTGGAGTCCCGATCTCGGGGCCTACGAG.

In its sample, this clone was seen many times. Coverage ceases 3 residues before the CDR3 finishes, and the germline J gene fills in the end. The chain is built from TRBV20-1 and TRBJ1-5, with 8 bases matching TRBD1. The CDR3 consists of 16 residues. The trim removed 5 bases at V and 1 base at J, leaving 10 bases unmatched. Germline CDR1 DFQATT, CDR2 SNEGSKA (reference sequence). The CDR3 sequence is CSALGQVGQSNQPQHF. Incomplete CDR3 DNA: TGCAGTGCTCTGGGACAGGTGGGGCAGAGCAATCAGCCC.

This clone was detected many times. The sequenced fragment ends 3 residues before the CDR3 boundary, so the rest is inferred from the germline J gene. The V gene is TRBV19, the J gene TRBJ1-4, with 7 bases matching TRBD1. The CDR3 consists of 15 residues. CDR1 is LNHDA and CDR2 is SQIVND in the germline V gene (reference sequence). The V and J ends lost 4 bases and 6 bases, in that order; junction bases with no gene match: 8. The CDR3 protein is CASSTDRERDEKLFF. The CDR3 bases that were read are TGTGCCAGTAGTACTGACAGGGAAAGGGATGAAAAA.

This clone was seen at least ten times. The CDR3 end falls 3 residues outside the read, so it is completed with the germline J gene. The J gene is TRBJ2-2, the V gene TRBV11-2; D gene uncertain. Germline CDR1 and CDR2: SGHAT and FQNNGV. The CDR3 runs 15 residues. The V end lost 3 bases, the J end lost 0 bases, and 8 bases lay between the germline ends. CDR3 bases read: TGTGCCAGCAGCTTCAGTAAGACGAACACCGGGGAG. This codes for CASSFSKTNTGE. The full CDR3 is CASSFSKTNTGELFF.

The CDR3: CAWSRGGDGTIYF. Partial CDR3 DNA: TGTGCCTGGAGTCGAGGAGGGGATGGGACC. This chain connects TRBV30 to TRBJ1-3, with D perhaps TRBD1 (5 bases). The read ends 3 residues early relative to the CDR3; the germline J gene fills the gap. The CDR3 covers 13 residues. CDR1 and CDR2 from the germline V gene are GTSNPN and SVGIG (reference sequence). Drawing the rest from reference TRBV30 and TRBJ1-3, the complete variable domain is SQTIHQWPATLVQPVGSPLSLECTVEGTSNPNLYWYRQAAGRGLQLLFYSVGIGQISSEVPQNLSASRPQDRQFILSSKKLLLSDSGFYLCAWSRGGDGTIYFGEGSWLTVV.

This clone occurred many times. From the germline J gene comes the end of the CDR3, since the read stops 3 residues before it. This chain joins TRBV5-1 and TRBJ1-4; D ambiguous. The CDR3 is 16 residues long. Germline V gene sequence: CDR1 SGHRS, CDR2 YFSETQ. V shed 1 base and J shed 2 bases, with 12 bases lying between them. Incomplete CDR3 DNA: TGCGCCAGCAGCTTGAGGGCAGCTCCGACTAATGAAAAA. This codes for CASSLRAAPTNEK. The full CDR3 reads CASSLRAAPTNEKLFF.

The sample holds many counts of this clone. The read stops 3 residues short of the end of the CDR3; the missing end is completed from the germline J gene. V and J are TRBV19 and TRBJ2-3, with D unclear. Trimming removed 3 bases from V and 5 bases from J, with 12 bases in between. The CDR3 extends over 14 amino acids. Germline V gene lookup returns CDR1 LNHDA and CDR2 SQIVND (reference sequence). The CDR3 DNA, read in part, is TGTGCCAGTAGTATTGCCAGTTCAGGAGATACG. Its translation: CASSIASSGDT. The full-length CDR3 reads as CASSIASSGDTQYF.

Many counts were recorded for this clone. The CDR3 is cut off 3 residues early in the read; its end comes from the germline J gene. J is TRBJ1-3 and V is TRBV10-3; 7 positions match TRBD1. V lost 4 bases to trimming and J lost 0 bases; unmatched junction nucleotides: 6. The length of the CDR3 is 16 residues. Germline V gene sequence: CDR1 ENHRY, CDR2 SYGVKD. This CDR3 reads CAISAHRGRSGNTIYF. CDR3 bases read: TGTGCCATCAGTGCGCACAGGGGTCGCTCTGGAAACACC.

This clone was detected ten times or more. From the germline J gene comes the end of the CDR3, since the read stops 3 residues before it. Other DNA sequences in the same sample also yield this CDR3. The chain combines TRBV7-3 with TRBJ2-7, with TRBD2 matching 15 bases. Unmatched junction bases numbered 3, after V lost 5 bases and J lost 4 bases. The CDR3 totals 15 residues. Germline CDR1 SGHTA, CDR2 FQGTGA. CDR3: CASSPGLAGGYEQYF. Incomplete CDR3 DNA: TGTGCCAGCAGCCCGGGACTAGCGGGAGGTTACGAG.

This clone occurred many times. The read comes to an end 3 residues before the CDR3 does, leaving the germline J gene to fill in the end. The V and J genes are TRBV13 and TRBJ2-1; possible D gene TRBD2, 5 bases. The CDR3 has 14 residues. From germline, CDR1 is PRHDT and CDR2 FYEKMQ (reference sequence). The germline V and J ends were trimmed by 5 bases and 5 bases, with 13 bases remaining between them. The sequenced part of the CDR3 DNA is TGTGCCAGCAGCCCCCGGGGTACCGACAATGAG. The encoded protein is CASSPRGTDNE. The whole CDR3 is CASSPRGTDNEQFF.

This clone showed up many times. The CDR3 end is not reached by the read, which stops 3 residues before it; the germline J gene fills it in. J is TRBJ2-7 and V is TRBV13; D perhaps matches TRBD1 (5 bases). The CDR3 totals 15 residues. Trimming took 3 bases from V and 3 from J, leaving 15 bases between them. Germline CDR1 and CDR2: PRHDT and FYEKMQ (reference sequence). The CDR3 DNA, read in part, is TGTGCCAGCAGCTTTGGCGCAGGGTCTCTCTACGAG. The encoded protein is CASSFGAGSLYE. The CDR3 reads in full as CASSFGAGSLYEQYF.